These 32 T cell receptor beta chains originate from one sample sequenced in a study of beta chain features in type 1 diabetes. Overall study findings and caveats: Type 1 diabetes patients had TCRB CDR3s that were shorter (moderately but significantly so) in all four CD4+ subsets.

These TCRs are of unknown antigen specificity. Reverse transcribing all isolated RNA meant expressed TCRB transcripts were sequenced. TCRdb's copy holds only in-frame clones and misses some; the assay was immunoSEQ multiplex PCR. The data contain 330,000 or so clones, roughly 12% of them seen just once; the ten biggest clones take up about 0.01%. The sample comprised naive CD4+ T cells from blood. The receptors here all came from a young woman with type 1 diabetes.

The rearrangement joins TRBV29-1 to TRBJ1-5; 7 positions match TRBD1. The CDR3 totals 12 residues. After removal of 4 bases from V and 7 bases from J, the junction contained 4 bases not matched to a gene. The V gene's germline CDR1 is SQVTM and CDR2 ANQGSEA. The CDR3 DNA sequence: TGCAGCGTTGGAACAGGGGACCAGCCCCAGCATTTT. This codes for CSVGTGDQPQHF. Full variable domain (rest looked up from reference TRBV29-1 and TRBJ1-5): SAVISQKPSRDICQRGTSLTIQCQVDSQVTMMFWYRQQPGQSLTLIATANQGSEATYESGFVIDKFPISRPNLTFSTLTVSNMSPEDSSIYLCSVGTGDQPQHFGDGTRLSIL.

This clone was detected a few times. The rearrangement joins TRBV2 to TRBJ1-5, with 7 nucleotides matching TRBD1. V was clipped by 7 bases and J by 4 bases; unmatched bases: 10. The CDR3 is made up of 15 amino acids. Germline CDR1 SNHLY, CDR2 FYNNEI. The CDR3 reads CASNLDRVGNQPQHF. DNA for the CDR3: TGTGCCAGCAACCTCGACAGGGTAGGAAATCAGCCCCAGCATTTT.

This clone was seen more than once but under ten times. The chain has TRBV9 and TRBJ1-6, with 8 bases that match TRBD1. CDR1 SGDLS and CDR2 YYNGEE come from the germline V gene. The CDR3 is made up of 15 amino acids. With V trimmed by 3 bases and J by 9 bases, 8 bases remained unmatched. In DNA form, the CDR3 reads TGTGCCAGCAGCGCGGGACAGGCTTTAGGTTCACCCCTCCACTTT. Residues: CASSAGQALGSPLHF.

This clone has just a few counts. This chain joins TRBV6-6 and TRBJ2-5, with 7 bases identical to TRBD2. There are 9 residues in the CDR3. J gave up 12 bases and V 8 bases, and 3 bases lay outside the gene matches. The V gene's germline CDR1 is MNHNY and CDR2 SVGAGI (reference sequence). CDR3 coding DNA: TGTGCCAGCGGGCGGGAGAAGTACTTC. Translated: CASGREKYF.

This chain links TRBV5-4 with TRBJ2-1; D might be TRBD1 (6 bases). The CDR3 consists of 15 residues. Trimming took 7 bases from V and 0 from J, leaving 14 bases between them. Germline lookup yields CDR1 SGHNT and CDR2 YYREEE (reference sequence). Written as DNA, the CDR3 is TGTGCCAGCCGACTGGCACAGGGCTCCTACAATGAGCAGTTCTTC. Its protein is CASRLAQGSYNEQFF.

This clone was counted between two and nine times. The chain recombines TRBV28 with TRBJ1-4, with 9 nucleotides matching TRBD1. Trimming at V came to 8 bases and at J to 8 bases, leaving 6 bases not matched to a gene. Germline values: CDR1 MDHEN, CDR2 SYDVKM. The CDR3 sequence is 13 residues long. In nucleotides, the CDR3 is TGTGCCAGCCAGCCGGGACAGGGAGAAAAACTGTTTTTT. The encoded protein is CASQPGQGEKLFF.

The table lists this clone with a few counts. The V call is TRBV4-3, the J call TRBJ2-4; perhaps TRBD1 as D (7 bases). The CDR3 totals 17 residues. Trimming took 0 bases from V and 7 from J, leaving 19 bases between them. The V gene's germline CDR1 is LGHNA and CDR2 YSLEER. In DNA, the CDR3 is TGCGCCAGCAGCCAAGATCGGGCCAGGGGGGATGAGAACATTCAGTACTTC. This encodes CASSQDRARGDENIQYF.

In this sample, this clone turned up a few times. J is TRBJ2-7 and V is TRBV11-2, with TRBD2 identical over 7 bases. The V and J ends lost 6 bases and 0 bases, in that order; junction bases with no gene match: 11. CDR1 and CDR2 (germline): SGHAT, FQNNGV. This CDR3 is built from 16 residues. CDR3 DNA sequence: TGTGCCAGCAGGCCCGTACTAGCGCTTCTCTCCTACGAGCAGTACTTC. It encodes CASRPVLALLSYEQYF.

This clone has only a few counts. The chain links TRBV7-2 to TRBJ1-1, with a tentative D call TRBD1 (6 bases). In germline, CDR1 is SGHTA, CDR2 FQGNSA. V lost 5 bases to trimming and J lost 3 bases, with 13 bases between them. The CDR3 spans 14 residues. The CDR3 DNA sequence: TGTGCCAGCAGCATAGTACAGGGATACACTGAAGCTTTCTTT. Amino acid sequence: CASSIVQGYTEAFF.

This clone was seen only a few times. This chain uses TRBV7-2 with TRBJ2-1; D unresolved. CDR3 size: 15 residues. Germline V gene sequence: CDR1 SGHTA, CDR2 FQGNSA. V was pared by 0 bases and J by 8 bases, with 14 bases between. The CDR3 loop reads CASSLAVLSSDEQFF. CDR3 nucleotide sequence: TGTGCCAGCAGCTTAGCGGTCCTTTCGAGCGATGAGCAGTTCTTC.

The chain carries TRBV29-1 and TRBJ2-1; a possible D gene is TRBD2 (5 bases). Germline CDR1 is SQVTM and CDR2 is ANQGSEA. V was shortened by 5 bases and J by 12 bases, with 17 bases between the two germline ends. This CDR3 is 12 amino acids long. CDR3 in DNA: TGCAGCGTTCAAACTAGTTTCACACCGCAGTTCTTC. This translates into CSVQTSFTPQFF.

This clone came up a few times. The rearrangement uses TRBV5-4 and TRBJ2-7; TRBD2 agrees at 9 bases. V was pared by 4 bases and J by 4 bases, with 6 bases of the junction left unmatched. CDR1 SGHNT and CDR2 YYREEE come from the germline V gene (reference sequence). The CDR3 runs 14 residues. For the CDR3, the DNA is TGTGCCAGCAGCCCGGGACTAGCCGGATACGAGCAGTACTTC. Its translation is CASSPGLAGYEQYF.

This clone has only a few counts. The chain uses TRBV11-2 and TRBJ2-2, with TRBD2 matching 12 bases. The CDR3 covers 15 residues. Germline V lookup: CDR1 SGHAT, CDR2 FQNNGV. The J segment lost 4 bases and the V segment lost 5 bases, leaving 2 bases of the junction unmatched. The CDR3 DNA follows: TGTGCCAGCAGCGGACTAGCGGGGCCCACCGGGGAGCTGTTTTTT. Amino acids: CASSGLAGPTGELFF.

This clone was detected only a few times. This sequence joins TRBV5-6 and TRBJ2-2; D remains unclear. The CDR3 contains 13 residues. Trimming removed 0 bases at V and 7 bases at J, with 7 bases between. Germline CDR1 SGHDT, CDR2 YYEEEE. CDR3 sequence: CASSLVADGELFF. Written as DNA, the CDR3 is TGTGCCAGCAGCTTGGTGGCAGACGGGGAGCTGTTTTTT.

This clone was seen only a few times. The chain links TRBV5-4 to TRBJ1-4; the D gene is possibly TRBD1 (6 bases). Germline V gives CDR1 SGHNT, CDR2 YYREEE (reference sequence). Trimming cost V 3 bases and J 0 bases, with 12 bases left between them. This CDR3 is 16 amino acids long. CDR3 amino acids: CASSYGTSTTNEKLFF. The CDR3 DNA reads as TGTGCCAGCAGCTACGGGACATCGACAACTAATGAAAAACTGTTTTTT.

V and J are TRBV9 and TRBJ2-3; 7 nucleotides align to TRBD2. With 4 bases clipped from V and 1 base from J, the junction kept 3 bases outside the gene matches. CDR3 length equals 14 residues. Looked up from germline, CDR1 is SGDLS and CDR2 is YYNGEE. CDR3 sequence reads: CASSRLAGTDTQYF. In DNA, the CDR3 is TGTGCCAGCAGCCGGCTAGCGGGCACAGATACGCAGTATTTT.

The genes are TRBV28 and TRBJ2-3; D is unclear. Deletions cut 4 bases from V and 1 base from J, with 12 bases between. CDR3 length: 15 residues. Germline CDR1 and CDR2: MDHEN and SYDVKM. The CDR3 sequence: CASSSIARGTDTQYF. The CDR3 DNA follows: TGTGCCAGCAGTTCCATCGCACGGGGCACAGATACGCAGTATTTT.

The chain employs TRBV6-5 and TRBJ1-4; the D gene is possibly TRBD1 (5 bases). Germline CDR1 MNHEY, CDR2 SVGAGI. Trimming shortened V by 7 bases and J by 8 bases, and 17 bases separated the two germline ends. This CDR3 has 14 amino acids. The CDR3 DNA follows: TGTGCCAGCATTGGTTGGCAGGGTAGGGAAAAACTGTTTTTT. It codes for CASIGWQGREKLFF.

This clone has only a few counts. This chain connects TRBV7-9 to TRBJ1-4, with TRBD1 identical over 9 bases. Germline assignment: CDR1 SEHNR and CDR2 FQNEAQ (reference sequence). V lost 1 base and J lost 8; bases outside the gene matches: 5. The CDR3 extends over 15 amino acids. In DNA, the CDR3 is TGTGCCAGCAGCTTAGATGGGACAGGGATCGAAAAACTGTTTTTT. Its protein is CASSLDGTGIEKLFF.

This clone showed up just a few times. This sequence joins TRBV18 and TRBJ1-1; D might be TRBD1 (5 bases). The CDR3 is made up of 15 amino acids. Germline loops: CDR1 KGHSH, CDR2 LQKENI. Trimming shortened V by 6 bases and J by 1 base, and 15 bases separated the two germline ends. This CDR3 reads CASSLTLTENTEAFF. The CDR3 DNA sequence: TGTGCCAGCTCCCTCACCCTGACAGAGAACACTGAAGCTTTCTTT.

The sample holds a few counts of this clone. The V call is TRBV5-1, the J call TRBJ1-5, with D unclear. The CDR3 loop spans 16 amino acids. Trimming removed 6 bases at V and 1 base at J, with 17 bases between. CDR1 and CDR2 (germline): SGHRS, YFSETQ. CDR3 sequence reads: CASTPGEYLSNQPQHF. CDR3 in DNA: TGCGCCAGCACCCCTGGGGAGTACTTGAGCAATCAGCCCCAGCATTTT. The full variable domain, rest sourced from reference TRBV5-1 and TRBJ1-5, is KAGVTQTPRYLIKTRGQQVTLSCSPISGHRSVSWYQQTPGQGLQFLFEYFSETQRNKGNFPGRFSGRQFSNSRSEMNVSTLELGDSALYLCASTPGEYLSNQPQHFGDGTRLSIL.

The rearrangement joins TRBV7-2 to TRBJ2-6, with D possibly being TRBD1 (5 bases). This CDR3 has 15 residues. Trimming cost V 6 bases and J 0 bases, with 9 bases left between them. Germline lookup yields CDR1 SGHTA and CDR2 FQGNSA. CDR3 bases: TGTGCCAGCAGTTGGACACTCTCTGGGGCCAACGTCCTGACTTTC. Protein sequence: CASSWTLSGANVLTF.

Only a few counts were recorded for this clone. CDR3 loop: CASSVPGEVPYNEQFF. The CDR3, as DNA: TGTGCCAGCAGTGTGCCGGGGGAGGTCCCCTACAATGAGCAGTTCTTC. The V and J genes are TRBV28 and TRBJ2-1; tentatively, D is TRBD2 (6 bases). This CDR3 comprises 16 residues. V was clipped by 5 bases and J by 2 bases, with 16 bases between them. Per germline, CDR1 MDHEN and CDR2 SYDVKM.

The chain couples TRBV7-9 to TRBJ1-5; 9 nucleotides align to TRBD1. CDR1 SEHNR and CDR2 FQNEAQ come from the germline V gene (reference sequence). CDR3 length: 14 amino acids. J lost 6 bases, V lost 6 bases, and 6 bases had no gene match. The CDR3 here is CASSFTGGGQPQHF. The CDR3 bases are TGTGCCAGCAGTTTTACAGGGGGCGGTCAGCCCCAGCATTTT.

CDR3: CAWSVGGSIADTQYF. CDR3 coding DNA: TGTGCCTGGAGTGTGGGCGGGAGTATCGCAGATACGCAGTATTTT. The chain links TRBV30 to TRBJ2-3; 7 nucleotides agree with TRBD2. The V gene's germline CDR1 is GTSNPN and CDR2 SVGIG (reference sequence). The CDR3 loop spans 15 amino acids. The V and J ends lost 0 bases and 4 bases, in that order; junction bases with no gene match: 7.

This clone occurred a few times. The rearrangement links TRBV5-1 to TRBJ2-7; 7 bases map to TRBD1. In germline, CDR1 is SGHRS, CDR2 YFSETQ. CDR3 size: 18 residues. The V and J ends lost 4 bases and 2 bases, in that order; junction bases with no gene match: 18. The CDR3 DNA is TGCGCCAGCAGCCAAAGAGGACAGGCCTTTACGACGACCTACGAGCAGTACTTC. It is translated as CASSQRGQAFTTTYEQYF. Filled out from reference TRBV5-1 and TRBJ2-7, the complete variable domain reads KAGVTQTPRYLIKTRGQQVTLSCSPISGHRSVSWYQQTPGQGLQFLFEYFSETQRNKGNFPGRFSGRQFSNSRSEMNVSTLELGDSALYLCASSQRGQAFTTTYEQYFGPGTRLTVT.

A note on this clone: Within the sample, other DNA sequences also encode this same CDR3. The chain links TRBV2 to TRBJ2-7; D remains ambiguous. The ends were cut back, 4 bases at V and 0 bases at J, with 4 bases in the middle. The CDR3 is 12 amino acids. Germline-derived CDR1 and CDR2 are SNHLY and FYNNEI. CDR3 amino acids: CASSASSYEQYF. The CDR3 DNA reads as TGTGCCAGCAGTGCGAGCTCCTACGAGCAGTACTTC.

A few counts support this clone. This chain connects TRBV5-1 to TRBJ1-1; TRBD1 matches at 9 bases. The CDR3 runs 14 residues. Germline trimming cut 6 bases from V and 5 bases from J; bases unmatched to any gene: 8. The germline V gene has CDR1 SGHRS and CDR2 YFSETQ. CDR3 in amino acids: CASMVNRGPTEAFF. CDR3 in DNA: TGCGCCAGCATGGTTAACAGGGGGCCAACTGAAGCTTTCTTT.

The J gene is TRBJ2-2, the V gene TRBV5-1; TRBD1 matches at 12 bases. V was pared by 0 bases and J by 7 bases, with 7 bases of the junction left unmatched. CDR3 length: 17 amino acids. CDR1 is SGHRS, CDR2 YFSETQ, per germline. CDR3 in DNA: TGCGCCAGCAGCTTGGCCCCGGGACAGGGGGCTAGCGGGGAGCTGTTTTTT. Translation gives CASSLAPGQGASGELFF.

The DNA for the CDR3 is TGTGCCAGCAGCTTCTCGGGCCAAGAGACCCAGTACTTC. Amino acids: CASSFSGQETQYF. The gene calls are TRBV7-6 and TRBJ2-5; no definite D call. Germline lookup yields CDR1 SGHVS and CDR2 FNYEAQ. Between the trimmed V and J ends, which lost 3 bases and 1 base, there was a span of 6 bases. The CDR3 has 13 residues.

Only a few counts were recorded for this clone. This chain joins TRBV29-1 and TRBJ1-3, with D possibly TRBD1 on 6 matching bases. This CDR3 has 12 residues. Trimming shortened V by 6 bases and J by 4 bases, and 10 bases separated the two germline ends. Germline values: CDR1 SQVTM, CDR2 ANQGSEA. The CDR3 loop reads CSVQGPGNTIYF. The CDR3 DNA is TGCAGCGTACAGGGCCCGGGAAACACCATATATTTT.

In its sample, this clone was seen a few times. This rearrangement joins TRBV13 to TRBJ2-4; possibly TRBD2 for D (7 bases). Deletions cut 5 bases from V and 0 bases from J, with 20 bases between. CDR3 length equals 18 residues. Germline V gene data show CDR1 as PRHDT and CDR2 as FYEKMQ (reference sequence). The CDR3 spells CASSDDRGGGLAKNIQYF. The CDR3 DNA follows: TGTGCCAGCAGCGACGACAGAGGGGGGGGCCTAGCCAAAAACATTCAGTACTTC.